Below, 28 T cell receptor beta chains from the same sample are listed, as sequenced in a study of OX40 agonist ivuxolimab in advanced cancers. Assay: immunoSEQ multiplex PCR; the TCRdb copy retains only in-frame clones and omits some. The table includes 85,000 to 100,000 clones, 91% detected once. The input for sequencing was CD4+ or CD8+ T cells sorted from blood, taken in a trial of the OX40 agonist ivuxolimab. These receptor sequences come from an adult with an advanced solid tumor such as melanoma, head and neck, liver or kidney cancer.

The chain links TRBV7-2 to TRBJ1-2; D remains ambiguous. Germline V gene lookup returns CDR1 SGHTA and CDR2 FQGNSA. The CDR3 covers 12 residues. V shed 2 bases and J shed 8 bases, with 9 bases lying between them. DNA for the CDR3: TGTGCCAGCAGCTTAACCGCGAGGGGCTACACCTTC. Protein: CASSLTARGYTF.

V usage is TRBV11-2 and J usage is TRBJ2-7, with D perhaps matching TRBD2 (6 bases). This CDR3 has 15 amino acids. The V gene's germline CDR1 is SGHAT and CDR2 FQNNGV. Trimming pared 1 base from V and 2 bases from J, leaving 12 bases between. CDR3 loop: CASSLVGGKAYEQYF. CDR3 in DNA: TGTGCCAGCAGCTTAGTTGGCGGGAAGGCCTACGAGCAGTACTTC. The full variable domain, rest sourced from reference TRBV11-2 and TRBJ2-7, is EAGVAQSPRYKIIEKRQSVAFWCNPISGHATLYWYQQILGQGPKLLIQFQNNGVVDDSQLPKDRFSAERLKGVDSTLKIQPAKLEDSAVYLCASSLVGGKAYEQYFGPGTRLTVT.

V and J are TRBV4-3 and TRBJ2-5; tentatively, D is TRBD2 (5 bases). Trimming took 0 bases from V and 9 from J, leaving 11 bases between them. The CDR3 length is 13 residues. Germline CDR1 and CDR2: LGHNA and YSLEER. Here the CDR3 reads CASSQDLRGPQYF. The CDR3 coding sequence is TGCGCCAGCAGCCAAGATCTTCGAGGGCCCCAGTACTTC.

V usage is TRBV5-1 and J usage is TRBJ2-1; 9 positions match TRBD2. This CDR3 is 15 amino acids long. Germline loops: CDR1 SGHRS, CDR2 YFSETQ. V shed 0 bases and J 6 bases; nucleotides not matched to a gene: 4. CDR3 DNA sequence: TGCGCCAGCAGCTTGGTGGCGGGAGGGGGCAATGAGCAGTTCTTC. This translates into CASSLVAGGGNEQFF.

This clone occurred once. CDR3 sequence (DNA): TGTGCCAGCAGCTTCACAGAGCTACTAGGTTACGAGCAGTACTTC. The encoded protein is CASSFTELLGYEQYF. The chain couples TRBV11-2 to TRBJ2-7; tentatively, D is TRBD2 (5 bases). The V end was cut by 3 bases, the J end by 4 bases, with 16 bases between. Germline CDR1 is SGHAT and CDR2 is FQNNGV. The CDR3 covers 15 residues.

The genes are TRBV5-1 and TRBJ1-1; tentatively, D is TRBD1 (6 bases). The CDR3 totals 15 residues. CDR1 SGHRS and CDR2 YFSETQ come from the germline V gene. Trimming stripped 4 bases from V and 1 base from J, with 14 bases between. CDR3 sequence reads: CASSIRQEKNTEAFF. The CDR3 nucleotides are TGCGCCAGCAGCATTCGACAGGAGAAGAACACTGAAGCTTTCTTT.

This chain connects TRBV28 to TRBJ2-7; D is unclear. The germline gives CDR1 MDHEN, CDR2 SYDVKM. The V end was cut by 2 bases, the J end by 7 bases, with 9 bases between. The CDR3 runs 12 residues. Here the CDR3 reads CASSLKGREQYF. The DNA of the CDR3 is TGTGCCAGCAGTTTAAAGGGAAGGGAGCAGTACTTC. The full variable domain, rest sourced from reference TRBV28 and TRBJ2-7, is DVKVTQSSRYLVKRTGEKVFLECVQDMDHENMFWYRQDPGLGLRLIYFSYDVKMKEKGDIPEGYSVSREKKERFSLILESASTNQTSMYLCASSLKGREQYFGPGTRLTVT.

The genes are TRBV7-9 and TRBJ1-3, with a tentative D call TRBD1 (5 bases). The ends were cut back, 1 base at V and 3 bases at J, with 7 bases in the middle. The length of the CDR3 is 14 residues. The V gene's germline CDR1 is SEHNR and CDR2 FQNEAQ (reference sequence). The DNA of the CDR3 is TGTGCCAGCAGCTTAGGACAGTTTGGAAACACCATATATTTT. This codes for CASSLGQFGNTIYF.

The chain recombines TRBV5-4 with TRBJ2-1; 7 nucleotides align to TRBD1. Germline CDR1 SGHNT, CDR2 YYREEE (reference sequence). The trim removed 0 bases at V and 3 bases at J, leaving 3 bases unmatched. The CDR3 contains 15 residues. The CDR3 loop reads CASSLGGQNYNEQFF. The CDR3 region has the DNA TGTGCCAGCAGCTTGGGGGGACAGAACTACAATGAGCAGTTCTTC.

This sequence joins TRBV10-2 and TRBJ1-6; TRBD1 matches at 8 bases. There are 14 residues in the CDR3. Per the germline V gene, CDR1 is WSHSY and CDR2 is SAAADI. With 4 bases clipped from V and 4 bases from J, the junction kept 0 bases outside the gene matches. The CDR3, as DNA: TGCGCCAGCAGTGGACAGGGGTATAATTCACCCCTCCACTTT. Its translation is CASSGQGYNSPLHF.

This chain links TRBV5-1 with TRBJ2-1; TRBD2 might be the D (7 bases). The CDR3 is 13 amino acids. The V gene lost 9 bases and the J gene lost 8 bases, with 18 bases spanning the gap. CDR1 SGHRS and CDR2 YFSETQ come from the germline V gene. The DNA for the CDR3 is TGCGCCACCTCTTCGGGGGGCCTCTATGAGCAGTTCTTC. Translated, it gives CATSSGGLYEQFF. Based on the CDR3 plus reference TRBV5-1 and TRBJ2-1, the full variable domain is KAGVTQTPRYLIKTRGQQVTLSCSPISGHRSVSWYQQTPGQGLQFLFEYFSETQRNKGNFPGRFSGRQFSNSRSEMNVSTLELGDSALYLCATSSGGLYEQFFGPGTRLTVL.

The CDR3 loop is CASSSLGRGRFTNYGYTF. CDR3 nucleotides: TGTGCCAGCAGTTCCCTGGGAAGGGGTCGCTTCACTAACTATGGCTACACCTTC. The J gene is TRBJ1-2, the V gene TRBV28; tentatively, D is TRBD1 (5 bases). The V gene lost 4 bases and the J gene lost 0 bases, with 21 bases spanning the gap. CDR3 length equals 18 residues. The germline V gene encodes CDR1 MDHEN and CDR2 SYDVKM.

This chain connects TRBV18 to TRBJ2-6; 10 positions agree with TRBD2. The CDR3 runs to 18 residues. The V gene end was trimmed by 3 bases and the J gene end by 1 base; junction bases not matched to a gene: 6. The germline CDR1 and CDR2 sequences are KGHSH and LQKENI. The CDR3 DNA reads as TGTGCCAGCTCACCTCCGAGCGGGAGGGTGTCTGGGGCCAACGTCCTGACTTTC. The encoded protein is CASSPPSGRVSGANVLTF. Full variable domain (missing parts from reference TRBV18 and TRBJ2-6): NAGVMQNPRHLVRRRGQEARLRCSPMKGHSHVYWYRQLPEEGLKFMVYLQKENIIDESGMPKERFSAEFPKEGPSILRIQQVVRGDSAAYFCASSPPSGRVSGANVLTFGAGSRLTVL.

The sample holds one count of this clone. V and J are TRBV6-1 and TRBJ2-1; unclear D gene. V was clipped by 4 bases and J by 0 bases, with 7 bases between them. The CDR3 loop spans 14 amino acids. Germline CDR1 reads MNHNS; CDR2 reads SASEGT. Here the CDR3 reads CASSGPSSYNEQFF. The DNA of the CDR3 is TGTGCCAGCAGTGGGCCGAGCTCCTACAATGAGCAGTTCTTC.

The chain recombines TRBV28 with TRBJ2-5; TRBD1 might be the D (7 bases). The tail of the sequence fits TRBJ2-7 better, so the J call may be wrong. The CDR3 loop spans 14 amino acids. Germline lookup yields CDR1 MDHEN and CDR2 SYDVKM. CDR3 residues: CADCWGDSSYEQYF. CDR3 DNA sequence: TGTGCAGACTGCTGGGGGGACAGCAGCTACGAGCAGTACTTC.

This clone was found once. The V gene is TRBV2, the J gene TRBJ2-2, with 13 positions matching TRBD2. V was pared by 8 bases and J by 6 bases, with 3 bases of the junction left unmatched. CDR1 and CDR2 from the germline V gene are SNHLY and FYNNEI. The CDR3 consists of 14 residues. The DNA for the CDR3 is TGTGCCAGCGGACTAGCGGGAGTGGCCGGGGAGCTGTTTTTT. This encodes CASGLAGVAGELFF.

This clone came up a few times. The chain recombines TRBV7-2 with TRBJ2-3, with TRBD2 matching over 8 bases. V lost 6 bases, J lost 5 bases, and 19 bases stayed unmatched. This CDR3 has 18 amino acids. Germline V lookup: CDR1 SGHTA, CDR2 FQGNSA. CDR3 sequence reads: CASSYSGSELMTEDTQYF. The CDR3 coding sequence is TGTGCCAGCAGTTACAGCGGGAGTGAGTTAATGACGGAAGATACGCAGTATTTT.

The V gene is TRBV5-1, the J gene TRBJ2-7, with 9 nucleotides matching TRBD2. The V gene end was trimmed by 1 base and the J gene end by 5 bases; junction bases not matched to a gene: 16. CDR1 and CDR2 (germline): SGHRS, YFSETQ. This CDR3 spans 18 amino acids. The CDR3 bases are TGCGCCAGCAGCTTGTTGGTACTTGTGGGTAGCGGGAGCGACGAGCAGTACTTC. It specifies CASSLLVLVGSGSDEQYF.

The table lists this clone with a count of one. The rearrangement joins TRBV6-1 to TRBJ2-1, with 12 bases aligning to TRBD2. CDR1 and CDR2 (germline): MNHNS, SASEGT. CDR3 length: 13 residues. With V trimmed by 7 bases and J by 7 bases, 2 bases remained unmatched. CDR3 sequence (DNA): TGTGCCAGCAACGGACTAGCGGGAAATGAGCAGTTCTTC. It specifies CASNGLAGNEQFF.

As to this clone: Germline and junction disagree at one end, which may indicate a read error. This sequence joins TRBV7-2 and TRBJ2-4, with D possibly being TRBD2 (5 bases). Germline V lookup: CDR1 SGHTA, CDR2 FQGNSA. CDR3 length equals 16 residues. The CDR3 nucleotides read TGTGCTAGCAGCTCGGAAAAGGCCGGGACCAAAAACATTCAGTACTTC. Translated, it gives CASSSEKAGTKNIQYF.

This clone was observed a handful of times. The CDR3 coding sequence is TGTGCCAGCAGTCAACCTCCCGGGACAGGGAGAGAAAAACTGTTTTTT. Translation gives CASSQPPGTGREKLFF. This rearrangement joins TRBV6-6 to TRBJ1-4; 9 nucleotides line up with TRBD1. V lost 5 bases and J lost 8; bases outside the gene matches: 12. The CDR3 contains 16 residues. CDR1 and CDR2 (germline): MNHNY, SVGAGI (reference sequence).

J is TRBJ2-2 and V is TRBV7-8, with D perhaps assigned TRBD1 or TRBD2 (5 bases each). CDR3 size: 15 residues. V lost 5 bases and J 4 bases, leaving 14 bases between the germline ends. Looked up from germline, CDR1 is SGHVS and CDR2 is FQNEAQ. CDR3 in amino acids: CASSTIRDPTGELFF. CDR3 sequence (DNA): TGTGCCAGCAGCACAATCCGGGACCCCACCGGGGAGCTGTTTTTT.

About this clone: A much larger clone lies a single base off, so this may be a read error. The chain is built from TRBV7-9 and TRBJ1-3, with D possibly TRBD1 on 6 matching bases. Germline CDR1 reads SEHNR; CDR2 reads FQNEAQ (reference sequence). The CDR3 spans 17 residues. The chain's CDR3 is CASSLRGLTSSGNTTYF. The CDR3 DNA sequence: TGTGCCAGCAGCTTGAGGGGGTTGACCAGCTCTGGAAACACCACATATTTT.

The chain joins TRBV10-3 to TRBJ2-3, with D perhaps matching TRBD2 (5 bases). Germline loops: CDR1 ENHRY, CDR2 SYGVKD. There are 16 residues in the CDR3. V lost 5 bases, J lost 4 bases, and 19 bases lay in between. The CDR3 coding sequence is TGTGCCATCAGTACGACGGGAAGCCCCGAAGCAGATACGCAGTATTTT. Amino acid sequence: CAISTTGSPEADTQYF.

The chain recombines TRBV19 with TRBJ2-2, with 9 nucleotides matching TRBD2. Germline CDR1 LNHDA, CDR2 SQIVND (reference sequence). CDR3 size: 15 residues. The J segment lost 2 bases and the V segment lost 6 bases, leaving 4 bases of the junction unmatched. DNA for the CDR3: TGTGCCAGTAGCCGTCTAGCGGGAAACACCGGGGAGCTGTTTTTT. It specifies CASSRLAGNTGELFF.

V gene TRBV6-5 combines with J gene TRBJ1-2; D might be TRBD1 (5 bases). Germline assignment: CDR1 MNHEY and CDR2 SVGAGI. V was trimmed by 0 bases and J by 5 bases, leaving 16 bases between them. The CDR3 is made up of 16 amino acids. The CDR3 loop reads CASSYSQSQGRYGYTF. The CDR3 nucleotides read TGTGCCAGCAGTTACTCTCAGTCTCAGGGTCGGTATGGCTACACCTTC.

This rearrangement joins TRBV2 to TRBJ1-6; the match to TRBD1 covers 9 bases. The length of the CDR3 is 14 residues. CDR1 is SNHLY and CDR2 is FYNNEI in the germline V gene. The V gene end was trimmed by 7 bases and the J gene end by 7 bases; junction bases not matched to a gene: 5. The CDR3 coding sequence is TGTGCCAGCATGCGGGGGACAGGGAATTCACCCCTCCACTTT. This encodes CASMRGTGNSPLHF.

V is TRBV2 and J is TRBJ2-4; D unresolved. The length of the CDR3 is 13 residues. The V end lost 7 bases, the J end lost 1 base, and 8 bases lay between the germline ends. Germline values: CDR1 SNHLY, CDR2 FYNNEI. The CDR3 DNA follows: TGTGCCAGCATGGGTTCGGCCAAAAACATTCAGTACTTC. Residues: CASMGSAKNIQYF.